The source of this T cell receptor beta chain is a study of T-cell reconstitution after alpha-beta-depleted transplantation in children (dated by TCRdb to 2016 to 2017). Looking at the study overall: The study quantitatively tracked T-cell immune reconstitution after TCRalphabeta/CD19-depleted allogeneic hematopoietic cell transplantation in children using TCR repertoire profiling.

CDR1 MNHEY and CDR2 SMNVEV are derived from the germline V gene (reference sequence). V is reduced by 9 bases and J by 5 bases, leaving a spacing of 19 bases between them. The CDR3, cysteine through phenylalanine, is 14 amino acids long. Kept here is only the CDR3 DNA, which spans 42 bases and is read in frame from base 1. What this sample's treatment or condition label stands for: allogeneic hematopoietic cell transplantation with graft depleted of TCRalphabeta T cells and CD19 B cells. The children who served as transplant recipients had been given grafts of TCRalphabeta/CD19-depleted allogeneic hematopoietic cells. Receptors were amplified or captured by PCR. The run used an Illumina HiSeq 2500. TCR libraries were prepared with molecular barcoding, using unique molecular identifiers to normalize TCRbeta repertoire quantification. TCRdb handled the public reads itself, with Q25 trimming in fastp and clone calling in MiXCR, and kept productive beta chains. Entries are consolidated by CDR3 protein sequence, retaining the most common genes and DNA. The sample records about 830,000 distinct CDR3 sequences, roughly 15% of which are singletons. Of the sample, just under 5% falls within the top ten clones.

Study-level results and caveats: Hyperexpanded clone frequencies declined over subsequent months; after one year, T-cell counts and TCRbeta diversity were mostly attributed to newly produced T cells. In some patients, high TCRbeta diversity at day 60 was attributed to recipient T cells and intrathymic progenitors that had survived conditioning. The apparently early recovery of alphabetaT-cell counts about two months after transplant reportedly depended on only several hundred rapidly expanded clones that came from non-depleted graft cells.

This clonotype was recorded a few times. What this receptor recognizes is not known. It has no much larger one-base neighbor in the sample; base qualities were not kept. The sequencing used PBMCs, mostly from graft donor cells, collected 360 days after TCRalphabeta/CD19-depleted stem cell transplant. This clonotype was sampled from a male patient younger than 18 who had a stem cell transplant for acute lymphoblastic leukemia, so the T cells may come from the graft donor. The rearrangement combines TRBV27 with TRBJ2-5, with the D gene call left open. The CDR3 region has the sequence CASAPGSQVETQYF. The DNA reads as follows: TGTGCCAGTGCCCCGGGCTCCCAAGTGGAGACCCAGTACTTC.